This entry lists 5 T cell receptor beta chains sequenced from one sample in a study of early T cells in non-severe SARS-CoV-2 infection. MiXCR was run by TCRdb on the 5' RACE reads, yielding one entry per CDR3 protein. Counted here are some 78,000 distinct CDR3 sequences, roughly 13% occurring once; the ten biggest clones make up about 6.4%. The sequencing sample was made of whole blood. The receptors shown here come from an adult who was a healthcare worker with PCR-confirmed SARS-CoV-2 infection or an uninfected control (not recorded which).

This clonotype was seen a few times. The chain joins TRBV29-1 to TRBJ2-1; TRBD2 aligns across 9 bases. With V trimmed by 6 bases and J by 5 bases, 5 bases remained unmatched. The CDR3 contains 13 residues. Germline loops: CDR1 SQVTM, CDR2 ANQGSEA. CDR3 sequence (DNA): TGCAGCGTCGTAGGACTAGCGAACAATGAGCAGTTCTTC. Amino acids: CSVVGLANNEQFF.

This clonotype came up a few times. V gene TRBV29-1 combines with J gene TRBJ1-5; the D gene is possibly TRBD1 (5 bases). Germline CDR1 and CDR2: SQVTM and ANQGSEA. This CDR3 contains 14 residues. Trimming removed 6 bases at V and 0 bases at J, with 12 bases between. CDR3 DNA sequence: TGCAGCGTGTGTAAAGGGGATAGCAATCAGCCCCAGCATTTT. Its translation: CSVCKGDSNQPQHF.

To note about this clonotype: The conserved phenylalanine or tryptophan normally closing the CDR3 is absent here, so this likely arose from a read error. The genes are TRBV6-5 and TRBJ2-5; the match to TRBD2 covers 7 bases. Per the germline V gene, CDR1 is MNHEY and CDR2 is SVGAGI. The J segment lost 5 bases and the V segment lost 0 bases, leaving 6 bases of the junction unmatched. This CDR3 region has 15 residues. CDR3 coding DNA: TGTGCCAGCAGTTACTCGCTCGGACTAGGGGAGACCCAGTACTCC. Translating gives CASSYSLGLGETQYS.

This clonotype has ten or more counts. Here the CDR3 reads CASSLGRWNTEAFF. The CDR3 nucleotides are TGTGCCAGCAGTTTGGGCCGTTGGAACACTGAAGCTTTCTTT. The V call is TRBV2, the J call TRBJ1-1; the D is unclear. The CDR3 is 14 residues long. The germline V and J ends were trimmed by 5 bases and 1 base, with 11 bases remaining between them. Germline V CDR1 and CDR2: SNHLY, FYNNEI. Complete variable domain (other parts from reference TRBV2 and TRBJ1-1): EPEVTQTPSHQVTQMGQEVILRCVPISNHLYFYWYRQILGQKVEFLVSFYNNEISEKSEIFDDQFSVERPDGSNFTLKIRSTKLEDSAMYFCASSLGRWNTEAFFGQGTRLTVV.

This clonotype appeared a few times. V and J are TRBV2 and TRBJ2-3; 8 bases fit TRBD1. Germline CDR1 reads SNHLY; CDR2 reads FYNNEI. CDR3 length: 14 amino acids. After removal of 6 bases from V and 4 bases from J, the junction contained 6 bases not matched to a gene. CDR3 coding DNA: TGTGCCAGCAGGCGGGACAGGACCGCAGATACGCAGTATTTT. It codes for CASRRDRTADTQYF.